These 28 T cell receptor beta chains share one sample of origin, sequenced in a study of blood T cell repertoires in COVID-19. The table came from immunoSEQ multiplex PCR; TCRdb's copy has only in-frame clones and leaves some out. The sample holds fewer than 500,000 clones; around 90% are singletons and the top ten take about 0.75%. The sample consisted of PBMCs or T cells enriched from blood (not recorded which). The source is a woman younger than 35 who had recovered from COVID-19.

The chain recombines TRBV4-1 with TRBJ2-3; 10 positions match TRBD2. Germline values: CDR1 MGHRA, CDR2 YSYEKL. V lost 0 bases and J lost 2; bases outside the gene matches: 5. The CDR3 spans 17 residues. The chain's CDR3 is CASSQDRTSGFTDTQYF. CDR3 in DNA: TGCGCCAGCAGCCAAGATCGGACTAGCGGATTCACAGATACGCAGTATTTT.

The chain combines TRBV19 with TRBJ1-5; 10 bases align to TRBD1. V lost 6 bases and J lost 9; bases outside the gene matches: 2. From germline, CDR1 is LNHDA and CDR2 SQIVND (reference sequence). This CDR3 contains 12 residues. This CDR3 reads CASSGQGGPQHF. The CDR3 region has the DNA TGTGCCAGTAGCGGACAGGGGGGGCCCCAGCATTTT.

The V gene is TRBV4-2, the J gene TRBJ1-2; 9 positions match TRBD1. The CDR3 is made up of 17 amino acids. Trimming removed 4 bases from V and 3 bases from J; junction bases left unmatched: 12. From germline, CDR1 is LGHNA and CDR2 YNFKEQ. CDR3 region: CASSPTLQGATDYGYTF. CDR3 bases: TGTGCCAGCAGCCCAACGTTACAGGGGGCAACGGACTATGGCTACACCTTC.

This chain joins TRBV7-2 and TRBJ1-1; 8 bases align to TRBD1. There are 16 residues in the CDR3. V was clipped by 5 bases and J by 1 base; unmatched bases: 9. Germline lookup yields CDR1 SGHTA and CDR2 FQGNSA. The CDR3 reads CASSPRQGMTNTEAFF. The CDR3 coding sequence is TGTGCCAGCAGCCCGCGACAGGGGATGACGAACACTGAAGCTTTCTTT.

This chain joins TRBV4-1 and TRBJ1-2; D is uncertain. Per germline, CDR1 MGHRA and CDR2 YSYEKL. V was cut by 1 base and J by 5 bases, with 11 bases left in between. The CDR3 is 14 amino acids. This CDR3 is CASSQVGTDYGYTF. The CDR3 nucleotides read TGCGCCAGCAGCCAAGTCGGTACAGATTATGGCTACACCTTC.

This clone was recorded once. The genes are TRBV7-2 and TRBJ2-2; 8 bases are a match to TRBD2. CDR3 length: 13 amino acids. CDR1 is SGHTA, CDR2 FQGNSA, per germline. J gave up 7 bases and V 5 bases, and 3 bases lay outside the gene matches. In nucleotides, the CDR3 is TGTGCCAGCAGCACCCGGGGGGGCGGGGAGCTGTTTTTT. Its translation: CASSTRGGGELFF.

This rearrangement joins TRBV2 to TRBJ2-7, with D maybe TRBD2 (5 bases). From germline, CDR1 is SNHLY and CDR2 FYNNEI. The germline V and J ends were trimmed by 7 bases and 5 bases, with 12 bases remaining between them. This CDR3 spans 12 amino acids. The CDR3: CASKIGLDEQYF. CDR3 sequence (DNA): TGTGCCAGCAAGATAGGACTCGACGAGCAGTACTTC.

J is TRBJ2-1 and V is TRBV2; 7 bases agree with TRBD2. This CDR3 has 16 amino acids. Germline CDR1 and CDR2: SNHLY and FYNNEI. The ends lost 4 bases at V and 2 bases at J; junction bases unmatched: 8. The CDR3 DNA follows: TGTGCCAGCAGTGTATCCCAAAGCGGGGCCTACAATGAGCAGTTCTTC. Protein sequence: CASSVSQSGAYNEQFF.

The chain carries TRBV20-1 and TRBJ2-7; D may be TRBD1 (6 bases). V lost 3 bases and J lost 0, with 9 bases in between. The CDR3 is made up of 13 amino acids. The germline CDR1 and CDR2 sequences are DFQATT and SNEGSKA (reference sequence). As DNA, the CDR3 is TGCAGTGCTAGTAGACAGGCCTCCTACGAGCAGTACTTC. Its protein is CSASRQASYEQYF.

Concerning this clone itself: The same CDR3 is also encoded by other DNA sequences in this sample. The CDR3 here is CAWSVGETQYF. The DNA for the CDR3 is TGTGCCTGGAGTGTGGGCGAGACCCAGTACTTC. The V and J genes are TRBV30 and TRBJ2-5; D remains ambiguous. Trimming left V 0 bases short and J 5 bases short, with 4 bases between. Germline V gene sequence: CDR1 GTSNPN, CDR2 SVGIG (reference sequence). CDR3 length equals 11 residues.

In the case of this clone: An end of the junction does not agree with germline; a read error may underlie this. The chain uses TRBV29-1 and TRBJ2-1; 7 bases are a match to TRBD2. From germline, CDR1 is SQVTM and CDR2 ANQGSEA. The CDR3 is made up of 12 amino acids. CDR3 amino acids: CSAGGNGNEQFF. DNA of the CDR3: TGTAGCGCCGGGGGGAATGGGAATGAGCAGTTCTTC.

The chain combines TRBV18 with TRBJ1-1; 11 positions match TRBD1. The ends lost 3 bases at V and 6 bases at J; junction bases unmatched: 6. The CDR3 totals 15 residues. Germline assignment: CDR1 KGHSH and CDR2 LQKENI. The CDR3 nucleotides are TGTGCCAGCTCACCCTCGGGACAGGGGGAACCTGAAGCTTTCTTT. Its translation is CASSPSGQGEPEAFF. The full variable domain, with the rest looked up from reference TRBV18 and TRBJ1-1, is NAGVMQNPRHLVRRRGQEARLRCSPMKGHSHVYWYRQLPEEGLKFMVYLQKENIIDESGMPKERFSAEFPKEGPSILRIQQVVRGDSAAYFCASSPSGQGEPEAFFGQGTRLTVV.

The CDR3 nucleotides read TGTGCCAGCACCGTCCCGGCAGGTTATGGCTACACCTTC. Protein sequence: CASTVPAGYGYTF. The J gene is TRBJ1-2, the V gene TRBV28, with D unresolved. The CDR3 has 13 residues. V lost 7 bases and J lost 5, with 14 bases in between. Germline CDR1 reads MDHEN; CDR2 reads SYDVKM.

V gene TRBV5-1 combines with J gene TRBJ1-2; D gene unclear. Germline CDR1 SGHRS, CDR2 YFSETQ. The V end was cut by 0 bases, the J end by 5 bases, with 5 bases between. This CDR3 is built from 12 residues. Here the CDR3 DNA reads TGCGCCAGCAGCTTGGAGAGGTATGGCTACACCTTC. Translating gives CASSLERYGYTF.

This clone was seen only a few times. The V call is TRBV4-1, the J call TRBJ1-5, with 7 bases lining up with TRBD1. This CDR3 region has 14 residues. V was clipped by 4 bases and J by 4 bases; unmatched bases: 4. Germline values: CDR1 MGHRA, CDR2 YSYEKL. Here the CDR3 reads CASSPWTGNQPQHF. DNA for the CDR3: TGCGCCAGCAGCCCCTGGACAGGAAATCAGCCCCAGCATTTT.

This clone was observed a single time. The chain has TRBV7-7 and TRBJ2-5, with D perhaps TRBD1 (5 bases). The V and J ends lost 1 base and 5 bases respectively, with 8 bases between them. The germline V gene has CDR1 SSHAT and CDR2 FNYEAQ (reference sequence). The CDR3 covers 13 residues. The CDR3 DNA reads TGTGCCAGCAGCTTAGGGGGCAGGGAGACCCAGTACTTC. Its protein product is CASSLGGRETQYF. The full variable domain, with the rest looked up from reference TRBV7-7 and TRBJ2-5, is GAGVSQSPRYKVTKRGQDVTLRCDPISSHATLYWYQQALGQGPEFLTYFNYEAQPDKSGLPSDRFSAERPEGSISTLTIQRTEQRDSAMYRCASSLGGRETQYFGPGTRLLVL.

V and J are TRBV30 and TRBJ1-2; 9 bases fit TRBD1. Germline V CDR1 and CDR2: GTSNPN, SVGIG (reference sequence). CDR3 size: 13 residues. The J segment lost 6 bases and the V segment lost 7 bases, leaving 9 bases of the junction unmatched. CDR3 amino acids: CAFPTGTGNGYTF. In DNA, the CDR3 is TGTGCCTTCCCCACCGGGACAGGGAATGGCTACACCTTC.

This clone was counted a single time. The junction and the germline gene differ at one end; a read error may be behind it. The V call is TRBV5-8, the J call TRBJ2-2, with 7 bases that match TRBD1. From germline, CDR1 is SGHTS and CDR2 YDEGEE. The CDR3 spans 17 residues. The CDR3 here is CASSPTGIKMNTGELFF. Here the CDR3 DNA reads TGTGCCAGCAGCCCGACAGGGATCAAAATGAACACCGGAGAGCTGTTTTTT.

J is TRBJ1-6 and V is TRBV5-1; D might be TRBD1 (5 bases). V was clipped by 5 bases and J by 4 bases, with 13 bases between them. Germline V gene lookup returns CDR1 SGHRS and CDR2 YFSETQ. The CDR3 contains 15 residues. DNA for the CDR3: TGCGCCAGCAGTTCCGGACGGACATATAATTCACCCCTCCACTTT. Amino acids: CASSSGRTYNSPLHF.

The CDR3 reads CASSQDPGQGRYGYTF. The CDR3 DNA follows: TGTGCCAGCAGCCAAGATCCCGGACAGGGTCGGTATGGCTACACCTTC. This chain uses TRBV4-2 with TRBJ1-2; 8 bases are shared with TRBD1. J was trimmed by 5 bases and V by 0 bases; bases with no gene match: 8. This CDR3 spans 16 amino acids. The germline V gene encodes CDR1 LGHNA and CDR2 YNFKEQ.

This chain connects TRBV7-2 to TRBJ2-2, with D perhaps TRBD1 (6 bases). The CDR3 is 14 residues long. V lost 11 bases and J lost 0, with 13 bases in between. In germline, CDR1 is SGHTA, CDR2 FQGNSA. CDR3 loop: CASPGDTNTGELFF. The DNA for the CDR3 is TGTGCCTCTCCCGGGGACACGAACACCGGGGAGCTGTTTTTT.

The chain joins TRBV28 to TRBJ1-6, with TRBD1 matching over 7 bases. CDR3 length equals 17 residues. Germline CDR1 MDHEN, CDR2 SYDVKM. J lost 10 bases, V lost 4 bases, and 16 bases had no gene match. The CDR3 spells CASSSPIHRGAGSPLHF. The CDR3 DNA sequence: TGTGCCAGCAGTTCTCCTATCCACAGGGGAGCAGGCTCACCCCTCCACTTT.

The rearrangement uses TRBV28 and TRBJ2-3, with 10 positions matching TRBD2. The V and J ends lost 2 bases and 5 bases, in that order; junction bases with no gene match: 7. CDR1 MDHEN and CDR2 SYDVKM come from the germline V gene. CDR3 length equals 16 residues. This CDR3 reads CASSLSLAGAQDTQYF. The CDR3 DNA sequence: TGTGCCAGCAGTTTAAGTCTAGCGGGGGCCCAAGATACGCAGTATTTT.

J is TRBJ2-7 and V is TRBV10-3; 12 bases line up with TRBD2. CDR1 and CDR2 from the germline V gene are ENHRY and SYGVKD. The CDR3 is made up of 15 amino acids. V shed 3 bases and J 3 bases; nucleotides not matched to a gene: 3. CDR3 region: CAISEASGGVYEQYF. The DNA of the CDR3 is TGTGCCATCAGTGAAGCTAGCGGGGGGGTCTACGAGCAGTACTTC.

The CDR3 DNA reads as TGTGCCAGCAGCCAAGAGCGAGGGCGGGGGGAAGAGACCCAGTACTTC. Amino acids: CASSQERGRGEETQYF. J is TRBJ2-5 and V is TRBV3-1 (or the pseudogene TRBV3-2); TRBD2 matches 8 bases. The CDR3 sequence is 16 residues long. V shed 0 bases and J 3 bases; nucleotides not matched to a gene: 6. CDR1 LGHDT and CDR2 YNNKEL come from the germline V gene (reference sequence).

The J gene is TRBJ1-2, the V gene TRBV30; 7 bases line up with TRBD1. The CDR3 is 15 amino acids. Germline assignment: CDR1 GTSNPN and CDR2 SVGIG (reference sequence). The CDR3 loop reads CAQSTEGAGPYGYTF. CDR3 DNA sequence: TGTGCTCAAAGCACGGAGGGGGCAGGGCCGTATGGCTACACCTTC.

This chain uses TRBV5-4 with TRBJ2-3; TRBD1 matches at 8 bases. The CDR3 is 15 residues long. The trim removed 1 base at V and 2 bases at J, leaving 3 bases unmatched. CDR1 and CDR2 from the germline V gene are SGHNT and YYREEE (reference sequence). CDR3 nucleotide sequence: TGTGCCAGCAGCTTGCCAGGGGGCGACACAGATACGCAGTATTTT. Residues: CASSLPGGDTDTQYF.

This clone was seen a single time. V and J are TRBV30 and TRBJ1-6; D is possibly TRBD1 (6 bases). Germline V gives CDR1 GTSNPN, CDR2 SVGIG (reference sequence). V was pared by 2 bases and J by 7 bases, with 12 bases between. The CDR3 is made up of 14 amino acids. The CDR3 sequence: CAWSSGQINSPLHF. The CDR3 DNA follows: TGTGCCTGGAGTTCCGGACAGATCAATTCACCCCTCCACTTT.